The T cell receptor (beta chain) under discussion was sequenced for a study of graft-versus-host responses after intestinal transplantation. Study-wide findings and caveats: Allografts of patients with graft-donor T cell macrochimerism showed high graft-versus-host to host-versus-graft clone ratios.

V was trimmed by 4 bases and J by 1 base, leaving 20 bases between them. The CDR3 totals 19 residues. Germline values: CDR1 SGHVS, CDR2 FNYEAQ. The table lists this clone with a count of one. Its antigen is still unknown. Sequenced by immunoSEQ multiplex PCR; TCRdb stores in-frame clones only, minus some. Counted here are tens of thousands of clones, approximately 95% occurring once; the ten biggest clones make up roughly 0.52%. V is TRBV7-6 and J is TRBJ2-6; TRBD1 might be the D (5 bases). The specimen comprised unstimulated CD8+ T cells sorted from spleen or lymph node cells, sampled before transplant. This sequence originates from a human donor who was the organ donor for an intestinal transplant. The chain's CDR3 is CASSSRWLTVPSGANVLTF. CDR3 nucleotides: TGTGCCAGCAGCTCCCGGTGGTTGACAGTCCCGTCTGGGGCCAACGTCCTGACTTTC.